This T cell receptor (beta chain) came from a study of identical twins. Study observations and caveats: Modeled out-of-frame TCR alpha sharing in monozygotic twins fell below observed levels. Excess twin sharing in beta out-of-frame sequences was weaker. The analysis was cross-sectional rather than longitudinal within donors.

TCRdb called the 5' RACE reads again in MiXCR, with one record for every CDR3 protein. The sample gives 700,000 or so distinct CDR3 sequences, more than 6.5% of which show up once; 0.98% is in the top ten. With 4 bases removed from V and 0 bases from J, the gap between germline ends came to 13 bases. This CDR3 is built from 16 residues. Per germline, CDR1 MRHNA and CDR2 SNTAGT. Points on this clonotype: What it binds is not known.

These same records also appear under a second study, on yellow fever vaccine responses in identical twins.

The clonotype comes from a woman under 30 in good health. The rearrangement uses TRBV6-4 and TRBJ2-1; possibly TRBD2 for D (7 bases). The material sequenced was PBMCs. As DNA, the CDR3 is TGTGCCAGCAGTGCGTCCGGGGGGCCCTCCTACAATGAGCAGTTCTTC. Encoded protein: CASSASGGPSYNEQFF.